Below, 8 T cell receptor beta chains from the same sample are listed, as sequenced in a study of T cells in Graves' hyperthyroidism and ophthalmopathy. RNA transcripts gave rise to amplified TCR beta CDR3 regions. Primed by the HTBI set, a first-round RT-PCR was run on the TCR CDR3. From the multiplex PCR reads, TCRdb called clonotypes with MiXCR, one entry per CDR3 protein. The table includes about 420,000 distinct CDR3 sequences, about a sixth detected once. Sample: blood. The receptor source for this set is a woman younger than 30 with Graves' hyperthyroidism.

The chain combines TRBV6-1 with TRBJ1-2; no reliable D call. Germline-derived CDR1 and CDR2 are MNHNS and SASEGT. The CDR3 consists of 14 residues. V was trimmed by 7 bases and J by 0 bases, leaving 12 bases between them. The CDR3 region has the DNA TGTGCCAGCACCCTCGCGGATTCTAACTATGGCTACACCTTC. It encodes CASTLADSNYGYTF.

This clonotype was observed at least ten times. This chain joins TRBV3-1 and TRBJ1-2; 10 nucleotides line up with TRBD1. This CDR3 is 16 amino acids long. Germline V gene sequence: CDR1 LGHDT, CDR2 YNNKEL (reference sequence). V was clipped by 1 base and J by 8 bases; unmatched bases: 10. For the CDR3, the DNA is TGTGCCAGCAGCCAAGCCGAAGGGACAGGGGAAGGAGGCTACACCTTC. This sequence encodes CASSQAEGTGEGGYTF. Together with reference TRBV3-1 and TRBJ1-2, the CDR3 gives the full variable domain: DTAVSQTPKYLVTQMGNDKSIKCEQNLGHDTMYWYKQDSKKFLKIMFSYNNKELIINETVPNRFSPKSPDKAHLNLHINSLELGDSAVYFCASSQAEGTGEGGYTFGSGTRLTVV.

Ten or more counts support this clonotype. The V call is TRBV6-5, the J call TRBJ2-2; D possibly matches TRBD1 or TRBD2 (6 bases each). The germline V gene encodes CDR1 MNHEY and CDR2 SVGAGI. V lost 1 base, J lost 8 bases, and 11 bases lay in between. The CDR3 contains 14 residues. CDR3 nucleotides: TGTGCCAGCAGTTACTTCAGGGGAGGTGGGGAGCTGTTTTTT. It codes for CASSYFRGGGELFF.

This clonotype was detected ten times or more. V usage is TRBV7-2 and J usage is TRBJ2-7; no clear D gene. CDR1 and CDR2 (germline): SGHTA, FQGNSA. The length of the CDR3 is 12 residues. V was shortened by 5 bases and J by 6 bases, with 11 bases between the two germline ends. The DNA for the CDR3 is TGTGCCAGCAGCCCTAGTCACGCCGAGCAGTACTTC. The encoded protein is CASSPSHAEQYF.

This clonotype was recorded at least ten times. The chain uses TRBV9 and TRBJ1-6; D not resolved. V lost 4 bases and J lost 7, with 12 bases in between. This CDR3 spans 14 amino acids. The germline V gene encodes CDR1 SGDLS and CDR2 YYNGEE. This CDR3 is CASSLLPSNSPLHF. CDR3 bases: TGTGCCAGCAGCCTCCTGCCAAGCAATTCACCCCTCCACTTT.

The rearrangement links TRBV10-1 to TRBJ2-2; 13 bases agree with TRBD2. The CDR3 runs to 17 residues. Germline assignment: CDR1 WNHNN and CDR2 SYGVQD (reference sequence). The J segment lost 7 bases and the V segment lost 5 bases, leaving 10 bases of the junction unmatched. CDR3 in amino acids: CASSINGLAGAIGELFF. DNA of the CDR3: TGCGCCAGCAGTATAAATGGACTAGCGGGAGCTATCGGGGAGCTGTTTTTT.

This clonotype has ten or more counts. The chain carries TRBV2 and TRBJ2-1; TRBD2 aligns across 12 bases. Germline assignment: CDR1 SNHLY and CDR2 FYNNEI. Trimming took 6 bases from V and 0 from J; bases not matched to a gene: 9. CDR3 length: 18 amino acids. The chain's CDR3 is CASSPGLAGRPSYNEQFF. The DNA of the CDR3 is TGTGCCAGCAGCCCCGGACTAGCGGGACGACCCTCCTACAATGAGCAGTTCTTC.

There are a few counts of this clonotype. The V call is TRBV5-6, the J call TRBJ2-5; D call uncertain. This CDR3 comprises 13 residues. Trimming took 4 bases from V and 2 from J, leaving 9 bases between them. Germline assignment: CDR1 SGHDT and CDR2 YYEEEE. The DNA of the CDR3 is TGTGCCAGCAGCCTCCCGCCGCAAGAGACCCAGTACTTC. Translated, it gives CASSLPPQETQYF.